This T cell receptor beta chain derives from a study of T-cell reconstitution after alpha-beta-depleted transplantation in children. General study points: A year had passed since transplant, and T-cell counts and diversity by then came mostly from newly produced T cells. Surviving recipient cells, namely T cells and thymic progenitors, were the source of high day-60 TCRbeta diversity in some patients.

Concerning this clonotype itself: Its target is unknown.

The library targeted TCRbeta and was prepared with unique molecular identifiers. MiXCR, run by TCRdb on the PCR reads, gives a single entry per CDR3 protein. The sample consists of about 440,000 distinct CDR3 sequences, over 40% of them appearing once. This clonotype was sampled from a girl aged 2 to 9 with aplastic anemia, due to receive a stem cell transplant. The sequences come from PBMCs, collected before TCRalphabeta/CD19-depleted stem cell transplant.

CDR3 region: CASSPTGPGRDYSPLHF. CDR3 nucleotide sequence: TGTGCCAGCAGCCCGACGGGTCCGGGACGGGATTATTCACCCCTCCACTTT. The chain is built from TRBV13 and TRBJ1-6; possibly TRBD1 for D (5 bases). Germline lookup yields CDR1 PRHDT and CDR2 FYEKMQ (reference sequence). The CDR3 loop spans 17 amino acids. V was pared by 5 bases and J by 8 bases, with 22 bases between.